Each of the 10 T cell receptor beta chains below was sequenced from the same sample in a study of CD8+CD57+ T cells in acquired aplastic anemia. CDR3 and TCR beta VDJ profiling relied on genomic DNA as the template. Each CDR3 protein is one row after TCRdb ran MiXCR on the reads. The data show under 200,000 distinct CDR3 sequences, about 45% seen once. Patients who underwent sequencing had shown CD8+CD57+ cell expansion by flow cytometry. Sequencing input: sorted CD4+, CD8+, or CD8+CD57+ T cells (not recorded which) from PBMCs. The receptors were gathered from a human donor with aplastic anemia.

The chain couples TRBV10-3 to TRBJ2-5, with D tentatively TRBD1 (7 bases). The CDR3 has 15 residues. Trimming cost V 3 bases and J 2 bases, with 13 bases left between them. The germline CDR1 and CDR2 sequences are ENHRY and SYGVKD. CDR3 sequence: CAISEMAGGQETQYF. For the CDR3, the DNA is TGTGCCATCAGTGAAATGGCAGGGGGGCAAGAGACCCAGTACTTC.

A few counts support this clonotype. In DNA, the CDR3 is TGTGCCAGCAGTTACTCGACAGGGGATATCCAAGAGACCCAGTACTTC. Protein sequence: CASSYSTGDIQETQYF. This chain uses TRBV6-2 or TRBV6-3 with TRBJ2-5, with 8 bases fitting TRBD1. CDR3 length: 16 amino acids. Germline-derived CDR1 and CDR2 are MNHEY and SVGEGT. With 0 bases clipped from V and 1 base from J, the junction kept 4 bases outside the gene matches.

This clonotype was seen just once. The chain links TRBV10-3 to TRBJ1-5, with D unclear. The V end lost 7 bases, the J end lost 0 bases, and 7 bases lay between the germline ends. The CDR3 has 13 amino acids. The V gene's germline CDR1 is ENHRY and CDR2 SYGVKD. Written as DNA, the CDR3 is TGTGCCATCAAAGGGAATAGCAATCAGCCCCAGCATTTT. Protein product: CAIKGNSNQPQHF.

Worth noting for this clonotype: A read error is possible here, since a much larger clone lies one base away. This chain connects TRBV15 to TRBJ1-1; TRBD1 matches 8 bases. The CDR3 spans 13 residues. The germline gives CDR1 LNHNV, CDR2 YYDKDF (reference sequence). Trimming removed 5 bases from V and 6 bases from J; junction bases left unmatched: 5. The CDR3 DNA reads as TGTGCCACCAGCGGAACAGGGGGGTCTGAAGCTTTCTTT. It is translated as CATSGTGGSEAFF.

This clonotype has a single count. The chain joins TRBV19 to TRBJ2-5; weak D call: TRBD2 (5 bases). TRBJ2-1 matches the DNA end more closely, so the J call is doubtful. CDR3 length: 16 amino acids. CDR1 is LNHDA, CDR2 SQIVND, per germline (reference sequence). The CDR3 loop is CASSKLGWESNNEQFF. CDR3 nucleotides: TGTGCCAGTAGTAAACTAGGGTGGGAGTCAAACAATGAGCAGTTCTTC.

V and J are TRBV19 and TRBJ1-2; possible D gene TRBD1, 5 bases. V was cut by 1 base and J by 4 bases, with 13 bases left in between. The germline V gene encodes CDR1 LNHDA and CDR2 SQIVND (reference sequence). This CDR3 is 15 amino acids long. CDR3 protein: CASSIAVRGGYGYTF. The CDR3 DNA sequence: TGTGCCAGTAGTATAGCGGTTAGGGGAGGCTATGGCTACACCTTC.

Comments on this clonotype: This is likely a read error, given that the CDR3 carries no conserved phenylalanine or tryptophan at its end. The V gene is TRBV11-2, the J gene TRBJ2-2; no clear D. This CDR3 region has 12 residues. CDR1 and CDR2 (germline): SGHAT, FQNNGV. Trimming removed 5 bases from V and 5 bases from J, with 6 bases in between. The CDR3: CASSPWTGELFS. CDR3 nucleotides: TGTGCCAGCAGCCCTTGGACCGGGGAGCTGTTTTCT.

The sample holds many counts of this clonotype. The chain is built from TRBV4-2 and TRBJ2-5; 9 nucleotides align to TRBD1. CDR1 and CDR2 (germline): LGHNA, YNFKEQ. Trimming cost V 4 bases and J 4 bases; bases outside gene matches: 7. The CDR3 sequence is 15 residues long. The CDR3 region has the DNA TGTGCCAGCAGCCTTCGACAGGGGGGAGGAGAGACCCAGTACTTC. Its translation: CASSLRQGGGETQYF.

This clonotype was observed many times. The chain is built from TRBV19 and TRBJ2-5; tentative D call: TRBD1 (5 bases). The CDR3 loop spans 14 amino acids. With 5 bases removed from V and 2 bases from J, the gap between germline ends came to 12 bases. The germline V gene has CDR1 LNHDA and CDR2 SQIVND (reference sequence). The CDR3 loop reads CASSPQGPQETQYF. DNA of the CDR3: TGTGCCAGTAGTCCTCAGGGTCCACAAGAGACCCAGTACTTC.

This clonotype has at least ten counts. The V call is TRBV29-1, the J call TRBJ2-7, with a possible D match to TRBD1 (5 bases). CDR1 and CDR2 (germline): SQVTM, ANQGSEA. The CDR3 spans 12 residues. V lost 7 bases, J lost 0 bases, and 10 bases lay in between. CDR3 bases: TGCAGCGCTGATGACAGCTCCTACGAGCAGTACTTC. It is translated as CSADDSSYEQYF.